This TCR beta chain was recovered during a study of neurological immune-mediated disorders. This clonotype was observed a handful of times. The V gene lost 6 bases and the J gene lost 15 bases, with 18 bases spanning the gap. The CDR3 consists of 12 residues. Germline V gene sequence: CDR1 WNHNN, CDR2 SYGVQD (reference sequence). TCRdb ran MiXCR on the 5' RACE reads and lists one entry per CDR3 protein. Among about 79,000 distinct CDR3 sequences, approximately 14% were seen once, and the ten largest hold approximately 6.8%. Sequencing was performed on PBMCs. The rearrangement links TRBV10-1 to TRBJ2-1; unclear D gene. This TCR was sampled from a woman in her forties or fifties in good health. CDR3 region: CASRFQVNLWFF. The CDR3 bases are TGCGCCAGCAGATTCCAGGTTAACTTGTGGTTCTTC.